This TCR beta chain was found in a study of blood T cell repertoires in COVID-19. Study as a whole: Spain, Italy and the United States supplied samples that represented acute and convalescent COVID-19. Nucleic acid was either cDNA or gDNA, and it came from T cells, B-cell-depleted T cells, or PBMCs.

In the original processing: Reference gene primers were amplified, and this amplification served to estimate nucleated cell counts. TCRdb keeps only in-frame clones here, not all; method: immunoSEQ multiplex PCR. That table is the source of V, J and clone size, and D and trimming were worked out from the DNA. The sample has 200,000 to 250,000 clones; roughly 90% are singletons. Per the germline V gene, CDR1 is LNHDA and CDR2 is SQIVND (reference sequence). The V gene end was trimmed by 6 bases and the J gene end by 6 bases; junction bases not matched to a gene: 3. The CDR3 length is 13 residues. This chain connects TRBV19 to TRBJ1-2; 11 positions agree with TRBD1. The sample was peripheral blood. This receptor was identified in a woman aged 60-75 years with acute or convalescent COVID-19. The CDR3 protein is CASRDRGLNGYTF. The CDR3 coding sequence is TGTGCCAGTAGGGACAGGGGGCTAAATGGCTACACCTTC. Full variable domain (missing parts from reference TRBV19 and TRBJ1-2): DGGITQSPKYLFRKEGQNVTLSCEQNLNHDAMYWYRQDPGQGLRLIYYSQIVNDFQKGDIAEGYSVSREKKESFPLTVTSAQKNPTAFYLCASRDRGLNGYTFGSGTRLTVV.